The 18 T cell receptor beta chains reported below all come from one sample, sequenced in a study of cytomegalovirus exposure and HLA in healthy donors. The PCR ran on 60 Vbeta and 13 Jbeta primers. Only in-frame clones appear in the TCRdb table, and some are missing; sequencing was by immunoSEQ multiplex PCR. The sample has about 170,000 clones, 73% seen once. Sequencing was carried out using PBMCs. The source is a woman aged 18-35 years in good health and CMV-seropositive.

The V call is TRBV6-5, the J call TRBJ1-6; D gene unclear. Germline loops: CDR1 MNHEY, CDR2 SVGAGI. This CDR3 comprises 13 residues. V dropped 7 bases and J dropped 7 bases, with 11 bases sitting between them. This CDR3 reads CASTYDWNSPLHF. The DNA of the CDR3 is TGTGCCAGCACGTATGACTGGAATTCACCCCTCCACTTT.

In this sample, this clone turned up a few times. V and J are TRBV30 and TRBJ2-3, with D tentatively TRBD1 (5 bases). The CDR3 covers 17 residues. Trimming pared 2 bases from V and 0 bases from J, leaving 18 bases between. Germline CDR1 is GTSNPN and CDR2 is SVGIG (reference sequence). CDR3 loop: CAWSTGPDPFSTDTQYF. The CDR3 DNA follows: TGTGCCTGGAGTACAGGCCCTGATCCCTTTAGCACAGATACGCAGTATTTT.

The rearrangement links TRBV7-9 to TRBJ2-7, with a possible D match to TRBD1 (7 bases). The CDR3 is made up of 16 amino acids. CDR1 is SEHNR, CDR2 FQNEAQ, per germline (reference sequence). V lost 3 bases, J lost 5 bases, and 20 bases lay in between. The CDR3: CASSLEGAGRSDEQYF. CDR3 nucleotides: TGTGCCAGCAGCTTGGAGGGGGCGGGTAGATCGGACGAGCAGTACTTC. The full variable domain, with the rest looked up from reference TRBV7-9 and TRBJ2-7, is DTGVSQNPRHKITKRGQNVTFRCDPISEHNRLYWYRQTLGQGPEFLTYFQNEAQLEKSRLLSDRFSAERPKGSFSTLEIQRTEQGDSAMYLCASSLEGAGRSDEQYFGPGTRLTVT.

The chain couples TRBV27 to TRBJ2-7, with 9 bases matching TRBD1. V trimming: 5 bases; J trimming: 7 bases; junction bases outside the gene matches: 3. The germline V gene has CDR1 MNHEY and CDR2 SMNVEV (reference sequence). This CDR3 has 12 amino acids. CDR3 amino acids: CASSGQGQEQYF. The CDR3 region has the DNA TGTGCCAGCAGTGGACAGGGGCAAGAGCAGTACTTC.

V is TRBV30 and J is TRBJ2-2; D possibly corresponds to TRBD2 (5 bases). Trimming took 5 bases from V and 3 from J, leaving 13 bases between them. Germline loops: CDR1 GTSNPN, CDR2 SVGIG (reference sequence). The CDR3 is 14 residues long. The CDR3 sequence: CAWAVRRDTGELFF. The CDR3 DNA reads as TGTGCCTGGGCCGTCCGGCGGGACACCGGGGAGCTGTTTTTT. The full variable domain, with the rest looked up from reference TRBV30 and TRBJ2-2, is SQTIHQWPATLVQPVGSPLSLECTVEGTSNPNLYWYRQAAGRGLQLLFYSVGIGQISSEVPQNLSASRPQDRQFILSSKKLLLSDSGFYLCAWAVRRDTGELFFGEGSRLTVL.

The chain joins TRBV7-2 to TRBJ2-1; 9 nucleotides match TRBD2. V shed 4 bases and J 5 bases; nucleotides not matched to a gene: 12. The CDR3 covers 17 residues. CDR1 is SGHTA and CDR2 is FQGNSA in the germline V gene. As DNA, the CDR3 is TGTGCCAGCAGCTCCAGGCAAGCGGGGGGTAGGAACAATGAGCAGTTCTTC. This gives the protein CASSSRQAGGRNNEQFF.

This clone was seen just once. This chain uses TRBV5-4 with TRBJ1-1; TRBD1 is a possible D gene (6 bases). Germline assignment: CDR1 SGHNT and CDR2 YYREEE (reference sequence). The CDR3 sequence is 15 residues long. Trimming removed 4 bases from V and 1 base from J, with 14 bases in between. The CDR3 loop reads CASSPGHAANTEAFF. The CDR3 coding sequence is TGTGCCAGCAGCCCGGGACACGCCGCGAACACTGAAGCTTTCTTT. The whole variable domain, filled in from reference TRBV5-4 and TRBJ1-1, reads ETGVTQSPTHLIKTRGQQVTLRCSSQSGHNTVSWYQQALGQGPQFIFQYYREEENGRGNFPPRFSGLQFPNYSSELNVNALELDDSALYLCASSPGHAANTEAFFGQGTRLTVV.

The chain is built from TRBV7-9 and TRBJ2-5, with TRBD2 identical over 16 bases. CDR3 length equals 17 residues. CDR1 and CDR2 from the germline V gene are SEHNR and FQNEAQ (reference sequence). The trim removed 4 bases at V and 5 bases at J, leaving 7 bases unmatched. The CDR3 bases are TGTGCCAGCAGCTCCGGGACTAGCGGGGGGGCATGGGAGACCCAGTACTTC. Translation gives CASSSGTSGGAWETQYF.

With regard to this clone: A junction end diverges from the germline sequence, so it may reflect a read error. The genes are TRBV2 and TRBJ2-5, with 7 bases aligning to TRBD1. From germline, CDR1 is SNHLY and CDR2 FYNNEI. This CDR3 has 15 residues. CDR3 amino acids: CASIKDRTYQGTQYF. CDR3 in DNA: TGTGCCAGCATTAAGGACAGGACGTACCAAGGGACCCAGTACTTC.

V and J are TRBV7-8 and TRBJ2-7, with 10 bases identical to TRBD2. Germline CDR1 SGHVS, CDR2 FQNEAQ. The J segment lost 5 bases and the V segment lost 3 bases, leaving 10 bases of the junction unmatched. This CDR3 is 16 amino acids long. CDR3 sequence (DNA): TGTGCCAGCAGCTTTTTTCTAGCGGGGGTACCGGACGAGCAGTACTTC. Its protein is CASSFFLAGVPDEQYF.

Only one count was recorded for this clone. The chain carries TRBV21-1 and TRBJ1-6; TRBD1 is taken as the D call from the table, unchecked against the DNA. TRBV21-1 is a known pseudogene. The CDR3 contains 17 residues. CDR3 in amino acids: CASNAWSMGQGVSPLHF. Written as DNA, the CDR3 is TGTGCCAGCAATGCTTGGAGTATGGGACAGGGGGTTTCACCCCTCCACTTT.

Comment on this clone: Germline is not matched at one junction end, which may reflect a read error. The J gene is TRBJ2-7, the V gene TRBV7-7, with 7 bases that match TRBD1. Germline loops: CDR1 SSHAT, CDR2 FNYEAQ (reference sequence). The CDR3 totals 12 residues. In DNA, the CDR3 is TGTGCTAGCAGCCCCGACAGGGTCGAGCAGTACTTC. It translates to CASSPDRVEQYF.

This chain links TRBV7-2 with TRBJ1-1; 7 nucleotides agree with TRBD1. V dropped 2 bases and J dropped 4; count of bases not matched to a gene: 4. The CDR3 totals 14 residues. Germline V gene data show CDR1 as SGHTA and CDR2 as FQGNSA. CDR3 DNA sequence: TGTGCCAGCAGCTTACAGGGGGTAAGCACTGAAGCTTTCTTT. It specifies CASSLQGVSTEAFF.

The chain uses TRBV18 and TRBJ1-2; unclear D gene. The germline V and J ends were trimmed by 3 bases and 8 bases, with 13 bases remaining between them. The V gene's germline CDR1 is KGHSH and CDR2 LQKENI. The CDR3 is 13 residues long. CDR3 protein: CASSPIKTEGYTF. The CDR3 DNA follows: TGTGCCAGCTCACCGATTAAGACGGAGGGCTACACCTTC. Together with reference TRBV18 and TRBJ1-2, the CDR3 gives the full variable domain: NAGVMQNPRHLVRRRGQEARLRCSPMKGHSHVYWYRQLPEEGLKFMVYLQKENIIDESGMPKERFSAEFPKEGPSILRIQQVVRGDSAAYFCASSPIKTEGYTFGSGTRLTVV.

This clone was detected a few times. One junction end does not reproduce the germline sequence, and a read error may be involved. The V call is TRBV7-7, the J call TRBJ2-2; 11 bases line up with TRBD2. Germline values: CDR1 SSHAT, CDR2 FNYEAQ (reference sequence). The CDR3 has 15 residues. The DNA for the CDR3 is TGTGCTAGCAGCCCGAATAGCGGGAGGGCCGGGGAGCTGTTTTTT. It codes for CASSPNSGRAGELFF. The variable domain in full, completed from reference TRBV7-7 and TRBJ2-2, reads GAGVSQSPRYKVTKRGQDVTLRCDPISSHATLYWYQQALGQGPEFLTYFNYEAQPDKSGLPSDRFSAERPEGSISTLTIQRTEQRDSAMYRCASSPNSGRAGELFFGEGSRLTVL.

V is TRBV7-2 and J is TRBJ1-1; D unresolved. Germline V lookup: CDR1 SGHTA, CDR2 FQGNSA. This CDR3 comprises 15 residues. Between the trimmed V and J ends, which lost 5 bases and 0 bases, there was a span of 13 bases. The CDR3 coding sequence is TGTGCCAGCAGCCCTTTTGTTGTTGTGAACACTGAAGCTTTCTTT. Amino acids: CASSPFVVVNTEAFF.

This rearrangement joins TRBV9 to TRBJ1-5, with D hard to call. This CDR3 spans 16 amino acids. V dropped 3 bases and J dropped 7 bases, with 20 bases sitting between them. The germline V gene encodes CDR1 SGDLS and CDR2 YYNGEE. The CDR3: CASSGPSQASGQPQHF. Here the CDR3 DNA reads TGTGCCAGCAGCGGCCCCAGTCAAGCATCGGGACAGCCCCAGCATTTT.

J is TRBJ1-2 and V is TRBV5-4; 9 nucleotides agree with TRBD1. The J segment lost 2 bases and the V segment lost 2 bases, leaving 4 bases of the junction unmatched. This CDR3 is 15 amino acids long. CDR1 and CDR2 from the germline V gene are SGHNT and YYREEE (reference sequence). The DNA of the CDR3 is TGTGCCAGCAGCTTCACAGGGGGCATAAACTATGGCTACACCTTC. Translation: CASSFTGGINYGYTF.